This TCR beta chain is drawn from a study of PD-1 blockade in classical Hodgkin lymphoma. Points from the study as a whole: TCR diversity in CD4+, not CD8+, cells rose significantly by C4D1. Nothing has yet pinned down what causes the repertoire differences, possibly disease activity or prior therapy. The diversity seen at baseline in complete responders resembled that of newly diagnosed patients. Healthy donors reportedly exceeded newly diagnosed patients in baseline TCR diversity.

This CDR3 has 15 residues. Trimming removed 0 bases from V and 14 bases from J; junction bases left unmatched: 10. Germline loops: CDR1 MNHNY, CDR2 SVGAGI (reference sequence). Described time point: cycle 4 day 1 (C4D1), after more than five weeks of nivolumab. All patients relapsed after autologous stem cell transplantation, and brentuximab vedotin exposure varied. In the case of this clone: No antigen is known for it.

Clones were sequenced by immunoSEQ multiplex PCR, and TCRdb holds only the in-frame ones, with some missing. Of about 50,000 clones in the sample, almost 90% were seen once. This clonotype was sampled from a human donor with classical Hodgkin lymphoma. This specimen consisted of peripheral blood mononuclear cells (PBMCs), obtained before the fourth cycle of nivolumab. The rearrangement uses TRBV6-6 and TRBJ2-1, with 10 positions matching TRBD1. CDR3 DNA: TGTGCCAGCAGTTACTCGCAGGACAGGGGGACCACTGAGTTCTTC. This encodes CASSYSQDRGTTEFF.